These 26 T cell receptor beta chains share one sample of origin, sequenced in a study of OX40 agonist ivuxolimab in advanced cancers. The data were produced by immunoSEQ multiplex PCR, yet TCRdb's version contains in-frame clones alone and is incomplete. This table holds tens of thousands of clones, approximately 80% found once. The material sequenced was CD4+ or CD8+ T cells sorted from blood, taken in a trial of the OX40 agonist ivuxolimab. These receptor sequences come from an adult with an advanced solid tumor such as melanoma, head and neck, liver or kidney cancer.

CDR3 loop: CASSLEPASYEQYF. In DNA, the CDR3 is TGTGCCAGCAGCTTAGAGCCAGCCTCATACGAGCAGTACTTC. The V gene is TRBV7-2, the J gene TRBJ2-7; D uncertain. Per germline, CDR1 SGHTA and CDR2 FQGNSA. The V and J ends lost 1 base and 4 bases respectively, with 11 bases between them. The length of the CDR3 is 14 residues.

This chain connects TRBV27 to TRBJ2-7; 9 bases align to TRBD1. V shed 4 bases and J 3 bases; nucleotides not matched to a gene: 7. The CDR3 loop spans 15 amino acids. Germline assignment: CDR1 MNHEY and CDR2 SMNVEV (reference sequence). The CDR3 DNA follows: TGTGCCAGCAGTTCCTGGCGGACAGGGGACTACGAGCAGTACTTC. This gives the protein CASSSWRTGDYEQYF.

This clone has just one count. The chain has TRBV27 and TRBJ1-2, with D maybe TRBD1 (5 bases). CDR1 is MNHEY, CDR2 SMNVEV, per germline (reference sequence). V lost 3 bases and J 3 bases, leaving 17 bases between the germline ends. This CDR3 has 16 residues. The CDR3 spells CASSLQGGGMDYGYTF. CDR3 coding DNA: TGTGCCAGCAGTTTGCAGGGTGGCGGTATGGACTATGGCTACACCTTC.

The chain joins TRBV19 to TRBJ2-1; D tentatively fits TRBD1 or TRBD2 (6 bases each). The length of the CDR3 is 15 residues. Trimming pared 3 bases from V and 1 base from J, leaving 10 bases between. Germline CDR1 is LNHDA and CDR2 is SQIVND (reference sequence). The CDR3 coding sequence is TGTGCCAGTAGTATTGGAGGGGGGTCCTACAATGAGCAGTTCTTC. Its translation: CASSIGGGSYNEQFF.

This chain joins TRBV11-1 and TRBJ1-2; the D is unclear. V lost 5 bases and J 8 bases, leaving 12 bases between the germline ends. Germline V CDR1 and CDR2: SGHAT, FQDESV (reference sequence). The CDR3 runs 12 residues. The CDR3 protein is CASSALHGGYTF. The DNA of the CDR3 is TGTGCCAGCAGCGCCCTACATGGGGGCTACACCTTC.

V usage is TRBV5-1 and J usage is TRBJ2-1, with D unresolved. Trimming removed 0 bases from V and 9 bases from J, with 7 bases in between. The germline gives CDR1 SGHRS, CDR2 YFSETQ. The CDR3 spans 12 residues. The CDR3 loop reads CASSLGLAEQFF. The CDR3 DNA sequence: TGCGCCAGCAGCTTGGGTCTCGCTGAGCAGTTCTTC.

This chain uses TRBV13 with TRBJ2-1; D gene uncertain. CDR3 size: 14 residues. CDR1 is PRHDT and CDR2 is FYEKMQ in the germline V gene (reference sequence). The V gene lost 0 bases and the J gene lost 2 bases, with 5 bases spanning the gap. The CDR3 reads CASSLGTTYNEQFF. The CDR3 DNA follows: TGTGCCAGCAGCTTAGGAACTACCTACAATGAGCAGTTCTTC.

In regard to this clone: The CDR3 does not close with the conserved phenylalanine or tryptophan, likely indicating a read error. Because the CDR3's place on the DNA is in doubt, the DNA is left out and the CDR3 is given as listed by TCRdb. The chain has TRBV23-1 and TRBJ2-7; whether TRBD1, the table's D call, matches the DNA was not checked. TRBV23-1 is an ORF, and what it does is uncertain. The CDR3 is made up of 11 amino acids, end residues included. The CDR3 is CASSHPGTGYL.

The chain combines TRBV4-3 with TRBJ1-2; D call uncertain. The germline V and J ends were trimmed by 0 bases and 4 bases, with 12 bases remaining between them. The CDR3 covers 15 residues. Germline V gives CDR1 LGHNA, CDR2 YSLEER. The CDR3 sequence is CASSQDLSPTYGYTF. The CDR3 coding sequence is TGCGCCAGCAGCCAAGATCTATCCCCAACCTATGGCTACACCTTC.

This clone was counted a single time. This chain uses TRBV7-2 with TRBJ2-5; 9 bases fit TRBD2. Germline CDR1 SGHTA, CDR2 FQGNSA. The junction had 9 bases not matched to a gene; V was cut back by 5 bases and J by 2 bases. The CDR3 totals 16 residues. The CDR3 is CASSPLAGNNQETQYF. CDR3 coding DNA: TGTGCCAGCAGCCCCCTAGCGGGGAATAATCAAGAGACCCAGTACTTC.

V and J are TRBV6-4 and TRBJ2-3, with 9 bases identical to TRBD2. Germline CDR1 MRHNA, CDR2 SNTAGT. CDR3 length equals 15 residues. V shed 4 bases and J 4 bases; nucleotides not matched to a gene: 6. The CDR3 sequence is CASSVASGAADTQYF. CDR3 in DNA: TGTGCCAGCAGTGTGGCTAGCGGGGCCGCAGATACGCAGTATTTT.

This chain joins TRBV19 and TRBJ1-1; the D is unclear. The CDR3 runs 13 residues. V was shortened by 5 bases and J by 5 bases, with 12 bases between the two germline ends. CDR1 is LNHDA and CDR2 is SQIVND in the germline V gene (reference sequence). DNA for the CDR3: TGTGCCAGTAGTTACCGGGTAGTTACTGAAGCTTTCTTT. Its protein product is CASSYRVVTEAFF.

The chain has TRBV11-2 and TRBJ1-1; 9 bases are shared with TRBD1. Germline loops: CDR1 SGHAT, CDR2 FQNNGV. CDR3 length: 15 amino acids. The V and J ends lost 5 bases and 5 bases, in that order; junction bases with no gene match: 9. The CDR3 sequence: CASSPDRGIGTEAFF. The CDR3 DNA follows: TGTGCCAGCAGCCCCGACAGGGGGATTGGGACTGAAGCTTTCTTT.

This chain joins TRBV29-1 and TRBJ2-2, with D perhaps TRBD2 (6 bases). CDR3 length: 15 amino acids. V was shortened by 5 bases and J by 4 bases, with 17 bases between the two germline ends. The germline V gene encodes CDR1 SQVTM and CDR2 ANQGSEA. The DNA of the CDR3 is TGCAGCGTTTACCCGCAGGACTACCCCACCGGGGAGCTGTTTTTT. The encoded protein is CSVYPQDYPTGELFF.

This clone was observed a handful of times. J is TRBJ1-2 and V is TRBV9; 9 bases map to TRBD1. There are 15 residues in the CDR3. Germline V gene sequence: CDR1 SGDLS, CDR2 YYNGEE. V shed 3 bases and J 3 bases; nucleotides not matched to a gene: 6. CDR3 protein: CASSGRDREDYGYTF. The DNA of the CDR3 is TGTGCCAGCAGCGGCCGGGACAGGGAGGACTATGGCTACACCTTC.

This rearrangement joins TRBV4-3 to TRBJ1-3; D not certain. The germline V and J ends were trimmed by 0 bases and 8 bases, with 17 bases remaining between them. This CDR3 spans 16 amino acids. Germline V lookup: CDR1 LGHNA, CDR2 YSLEER. The CDR3 is CASSQDRQTPGDTIYF. The CDR3 DNA sequence: TGCGCCAGCAGCCAAGATAGACAAACCCCTGGGGACACCATATATTTT.

A remark on this clone: The junction differs from germline at one of its ends, possibly a read error. The chain is built from TRBV30 and TRBJ1-5, with 7 bases fitting TRBD1. The CDR3 has 16 amino acids. Germline V gene data show CDR1 as GTSNPN and CDR2 as SVGIG (reference sequence). The CDR3 region is CAWSSTGPPTQSAPAF. CDR3 nucleotides: TGTGCCTGGAGTTCGACAGGGCCACCTACTCAATCAGCCCCAGCATTT.

CDR3 in amino acids: CASSLGTGELFF. The CDR3 nucleotides read TGTGCCAGCAGTCTAGGTACCGGGGAGCTGTTTTTT. The genes are TRBV28 and TRBJ2-2; D unclear. The CDR3 extends over 12 amino acids. Germline values: CDR1 MDHEN, CDR2 SYDVKM. V lost 5 bases and J lost 5, with 6 bases in between.

This chain links TRBV18 with TRBJ2-2, with 8 bases fitting TRBD1. Per the germline V gene, CDR1 is KGHSH and CDR2 is LQKENI. The CDR3 length is 17 residues. V trimming: 3 bases; J trimming: 4 bases; junction bases outside the gene matches: 10. The CDR3 sequence: CASSPPLTGAVTGELFF. CDR3 coding DNA: TGTGCCAGCTCACCTCCCCTGACAGGGGCCGTCACCGGGGAGCTGTTTTTT.

This clone is labeled medium-sized. The genes are TRBV10-3 and TRBJ2-7; 7 bases line up with TRBD1. The length of the CDR3 is 14 residues. V lost 6 bases to trimming and J lost 0 bases; unmatched junction nucleotides: 5. From germline, CDR1 is ENHRY and CDR2 SYGVKD. CDR3 bases: TGTGCCATCAGCCGACAGGGCAGCTCCTACGAGCAGTACTTC. Protein product: CAISRQGSSYEQYF.

V usage is TRBV7-9 and J usage is TRBJ1-3, with D possibly TRBD1 on 6 matching bases. The CDR3 runs to 15 residues. Between the trimmed V and J ends, which lost 6 bases and 4 bases, there was a span of 16 bases. CDR1 SEHNR and CDR2 FQNEAQ come from the germline V gene (reference sequence). The DNA of the CDR3 is TGTGCCAGCAGAAATGACAGGAAGCGAGGAAACACCATATATTTT. It encodes CASRNDRKRGNTIYF.

The chain employs TRBV12-5 and TRBJ1-5; 7 nucleotides align to TRBD1. V shed 4 bases and J 0 bases; nucleotides not matched to a gene: 18. This CDR3 is built from 20 residues. Per germline, CDR1 LGHNT and CDR2 FRNRAP. CDR3 protein: CASGYPTGSSSIYSNQPQHF. As DNA, the CDR3 is TGTGCTAGTGGTTACCCGACAGGGTCCTCCTCCATTTATAGCAATCAGCCCCAGCATTTT.

The chain joins TRBV10-1 to TRBJ2-7, with D perhaps TRBD2 (5 bases). Trimming pared 5 bases from V and 7 bases from J, leaving 9 bases between. Germline values: CDR1 WNHNN, CDR2 SYGVQD (reference sequence). The CDR3 runs to 11 residues. The CDR3: CASSIRGEQYF. The CDR3 region has the DNA TGCGCCAGCAGTATACGGGGAGAGCAGTACTTC.

Regarding this clone: At one boundary the junction diverges from the germline segment, which might be a read error. The V gene is TRBV11-3, the J gene TRBJ2-7, with a weak D call TRBD2 (5 bases). The CDR3 covers 14 residues. Germline V gene sequence: CDR1 SGHNT, CDR2 YENEEA. Here the CDR3 DNA reads TGTGCCAGCGGCTTAAGCGCAGGCGGGTACGAGCAGTACTTC. Translating it yields CASGLSAGGYEQYF.

CDR3 nucleotide sequence: TGCGCCAGCAGCCCTAGCGGGAGGGATTCTTTCTCCTACAATGAGCAGTTCTTC. This gives the protein CASSPSGRDSFSYNEQFF. The rearrangement joins TRBV10-1 to TRBJ2-1, with TRBD2 matching 12 bases. V shed 6 bases and J 0 bases; nucleotides not matched to a gene: 9. This CDR3 contains 18 residues. Germline CDR1 and CDR2: WNHNN and SYGVQD (reference sequence).

The chain carries TRBV19 and TRBJ2-1; the match to TRBD1 covers 9 bases. The CDR3 has 17 residues. Germline values: CDR1 LNHDA, CDR2 SQIVND (reference sequence). V was pared by 3 bases and J by 4 bases, with 10 bases of the junction left unmatched. The CDR3 DNA follows: TGTGCCAGTAGTATGACACACCGGGACAGGGATTACAATGAGCAGTTCTTC. Its translation is CASSMTHRDRDYNEQFF.